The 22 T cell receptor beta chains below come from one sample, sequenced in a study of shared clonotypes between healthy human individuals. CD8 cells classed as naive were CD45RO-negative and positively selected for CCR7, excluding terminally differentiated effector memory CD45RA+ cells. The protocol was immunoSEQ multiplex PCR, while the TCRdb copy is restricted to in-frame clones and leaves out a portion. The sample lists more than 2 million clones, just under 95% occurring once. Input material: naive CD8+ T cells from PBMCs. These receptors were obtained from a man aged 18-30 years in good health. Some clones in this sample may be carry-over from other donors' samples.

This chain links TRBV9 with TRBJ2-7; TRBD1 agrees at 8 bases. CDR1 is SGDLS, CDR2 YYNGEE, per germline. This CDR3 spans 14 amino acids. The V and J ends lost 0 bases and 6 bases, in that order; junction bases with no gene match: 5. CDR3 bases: TGTGCCAGCAGCGTAGGGACAGGGAGATCCGAGCAGTACTTC. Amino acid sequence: CASSVGTGRSEQYF.

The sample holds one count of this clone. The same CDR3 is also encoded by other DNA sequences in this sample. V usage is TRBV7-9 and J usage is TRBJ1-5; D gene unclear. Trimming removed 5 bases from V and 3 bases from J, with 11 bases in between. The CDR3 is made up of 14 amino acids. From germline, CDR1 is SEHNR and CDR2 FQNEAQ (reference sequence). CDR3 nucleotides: TGTGCCAGCAGCCAAGGCGGCCTCAATCAGCCCCAGCATTTT. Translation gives CASSQGGLNQPQHF.

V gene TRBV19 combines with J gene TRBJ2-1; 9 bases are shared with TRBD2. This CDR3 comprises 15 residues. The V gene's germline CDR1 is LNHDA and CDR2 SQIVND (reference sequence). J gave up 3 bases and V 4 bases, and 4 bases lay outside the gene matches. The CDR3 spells CASSTWTSDYNEQFF. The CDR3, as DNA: TGTGCCAGTAGTACGTGGACTAGCGACTACAATGAGCAGTTCTTC.

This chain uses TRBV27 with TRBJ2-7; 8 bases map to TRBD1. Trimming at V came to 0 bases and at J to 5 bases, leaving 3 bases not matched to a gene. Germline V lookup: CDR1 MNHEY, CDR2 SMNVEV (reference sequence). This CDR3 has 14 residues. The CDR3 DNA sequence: TGTGCCAGCAGTTTATCGCAGGGGGCTCACGAGCAGTACTTC. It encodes CASSLSQGAHEQYF.

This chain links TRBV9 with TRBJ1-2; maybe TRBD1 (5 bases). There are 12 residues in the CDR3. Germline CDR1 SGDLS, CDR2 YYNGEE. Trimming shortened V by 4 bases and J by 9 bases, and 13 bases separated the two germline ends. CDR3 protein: CASSPVGGSYTF. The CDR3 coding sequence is TGTGCCAGCAGCCCCGTGGGGGGAAGCTACACCTTC.

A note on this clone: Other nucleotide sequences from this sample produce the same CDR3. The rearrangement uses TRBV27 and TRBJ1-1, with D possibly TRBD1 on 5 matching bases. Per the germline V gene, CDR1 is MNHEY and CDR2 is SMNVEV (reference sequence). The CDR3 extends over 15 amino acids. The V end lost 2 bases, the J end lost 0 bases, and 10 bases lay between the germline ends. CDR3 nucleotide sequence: TGTGCCAGCAGTTTAGGGGGGGGTTTGAACACTGAAGCTTTCTTT. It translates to CASSLGGGLNTEAFF.

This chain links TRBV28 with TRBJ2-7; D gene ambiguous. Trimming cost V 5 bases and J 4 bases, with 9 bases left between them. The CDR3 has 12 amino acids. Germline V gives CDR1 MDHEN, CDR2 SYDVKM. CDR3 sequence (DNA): TGTGCCAGCAGTCCCCCCCTATACGAGCAGTACTTC. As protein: CASSPPLYEQYF.

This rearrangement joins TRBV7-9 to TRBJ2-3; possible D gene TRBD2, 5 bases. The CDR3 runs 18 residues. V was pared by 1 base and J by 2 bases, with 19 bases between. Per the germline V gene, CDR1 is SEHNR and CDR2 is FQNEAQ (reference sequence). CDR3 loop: CASSLVVRLAGSTDTQYF. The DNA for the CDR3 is TGTGCCAGCAGCTTAGTCGTCCGGCTAGCAGGCTCCACAGATACGCAGTATTTT. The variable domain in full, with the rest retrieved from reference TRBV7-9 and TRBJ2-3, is DTGVSQNPRHKITKRGQNVTFRCDPISEHNRLYWYRQTLGQGPEFLTYFQNEAQLEKSRLLSDRFSAERPKGSFSTLEIQRTEQGDSAMYLCASSLVVRLAGSTDTQYFGPGTRLTVL.

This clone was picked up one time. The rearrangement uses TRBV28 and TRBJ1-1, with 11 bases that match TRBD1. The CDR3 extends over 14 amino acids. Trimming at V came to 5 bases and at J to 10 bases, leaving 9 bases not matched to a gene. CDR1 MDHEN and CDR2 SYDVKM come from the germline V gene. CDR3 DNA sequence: TGTGCCAGCAGTCCCATGGACAGGGGGCGAGCAGCTTTCTTT. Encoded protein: CASSPMDRGRAAFF.

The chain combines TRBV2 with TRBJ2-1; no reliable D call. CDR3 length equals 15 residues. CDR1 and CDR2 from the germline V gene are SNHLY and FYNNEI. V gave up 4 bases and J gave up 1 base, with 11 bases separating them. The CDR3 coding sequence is TGTGCCAGCAGTGTTGGGTCCCGGTCCTACAATGAGCAGTTCTTC. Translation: CASSVGSRSYNEQFF.

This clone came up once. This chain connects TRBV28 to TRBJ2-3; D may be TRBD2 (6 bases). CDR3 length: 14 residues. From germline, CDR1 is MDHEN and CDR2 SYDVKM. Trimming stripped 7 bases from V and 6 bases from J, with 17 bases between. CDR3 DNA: TGTGCCAGCACTCCGCGGGGATTCCCGGATACGCAGTATTTT. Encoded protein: CASTPRGFPDTQYF.

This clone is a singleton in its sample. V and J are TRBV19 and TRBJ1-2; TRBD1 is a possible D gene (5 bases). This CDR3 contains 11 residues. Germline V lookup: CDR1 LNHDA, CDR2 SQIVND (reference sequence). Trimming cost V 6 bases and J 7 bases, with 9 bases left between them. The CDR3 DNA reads TGTGCCAGTAGGGGGCTTAGTGGCTACACCTTC. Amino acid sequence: CASRGLSGYTF.

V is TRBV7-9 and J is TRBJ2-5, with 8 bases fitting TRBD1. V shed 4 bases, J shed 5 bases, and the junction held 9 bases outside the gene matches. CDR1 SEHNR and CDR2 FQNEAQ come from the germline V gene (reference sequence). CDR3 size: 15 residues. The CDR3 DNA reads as TGTGCCAGCAGCTCCCCCCAGGGGGCTGGTGAGACCCAGTACTTC. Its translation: CASSSPQGAGETQYF.

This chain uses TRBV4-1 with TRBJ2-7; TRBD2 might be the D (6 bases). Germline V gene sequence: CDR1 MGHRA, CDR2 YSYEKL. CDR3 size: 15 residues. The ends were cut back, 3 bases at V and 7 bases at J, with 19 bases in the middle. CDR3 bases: TGCGCCAGCAGCCAGCGGGGCAGGGTTGCGGGAGAGCAGTACTTC. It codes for CASSQRGRVAGEQYF.

The CDR3 protein is CASSEPGTGYGYTF. CDR3 DNA: TGTGCCAGCAGCGAACCCGGGACAGGCTATGGCTACACCTTC. The V and J genes are TRBV7-9 and TRBJ1-2; 8 bases agree with TRBD1. V lost 5 bases, J lost 4 bases, and 6 bases stayed unmatched. Germline lookup yields CDR1 SEHNR and CDR2 FQNEAQ (reference sequence). The CDR3 is made up of 14 amino acids.

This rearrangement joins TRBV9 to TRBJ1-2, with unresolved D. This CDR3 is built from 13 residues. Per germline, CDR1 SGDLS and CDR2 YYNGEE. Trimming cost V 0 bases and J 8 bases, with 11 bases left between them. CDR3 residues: CASSVADGNGYTF. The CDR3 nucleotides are TGTGCCAGCAGCGTAGCAGACGGCAACGGCTACACCTTC.

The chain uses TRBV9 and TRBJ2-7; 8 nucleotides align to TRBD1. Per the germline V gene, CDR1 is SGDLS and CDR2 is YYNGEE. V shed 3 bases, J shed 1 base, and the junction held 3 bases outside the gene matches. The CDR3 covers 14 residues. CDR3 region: CASSEGQVSYEQYF. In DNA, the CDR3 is TGTGCCAGCAGCGAGGGACAGGTGTCCTACGAGCAGTACTTC.

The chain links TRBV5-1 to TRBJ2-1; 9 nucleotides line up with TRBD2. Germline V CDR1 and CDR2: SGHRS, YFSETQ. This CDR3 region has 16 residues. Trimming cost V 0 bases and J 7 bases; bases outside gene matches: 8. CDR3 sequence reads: CASSLVVREGPNEQFF. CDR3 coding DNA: TGCGCCAGCAGCTTGGTGGTGCGGGAGGGCCCGAATGAGCAGTTCTTC.

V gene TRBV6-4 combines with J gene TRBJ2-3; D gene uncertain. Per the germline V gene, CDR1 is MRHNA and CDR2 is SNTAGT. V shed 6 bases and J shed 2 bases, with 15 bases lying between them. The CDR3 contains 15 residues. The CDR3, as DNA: TGTGCCAGCAGGGCCGCGGCAGTTATCACAGATACGCAGTATTTT. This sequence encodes CASRAAAVITDTQYF.

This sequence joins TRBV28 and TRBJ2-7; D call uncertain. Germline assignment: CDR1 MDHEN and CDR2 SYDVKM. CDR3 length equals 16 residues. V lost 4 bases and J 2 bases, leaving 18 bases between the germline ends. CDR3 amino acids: CASSSTPAIRAYEQYF. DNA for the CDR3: TGTGCCAGCAGTTCCACCCCAGCCATTCGGGCCTACGAGCAGTACTTC.

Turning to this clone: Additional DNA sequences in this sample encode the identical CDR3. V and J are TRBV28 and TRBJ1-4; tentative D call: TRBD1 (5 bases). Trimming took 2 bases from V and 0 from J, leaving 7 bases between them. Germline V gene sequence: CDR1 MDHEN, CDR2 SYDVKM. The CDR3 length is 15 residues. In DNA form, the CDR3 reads TGTGCCAGCAGTTTAGGGGGTGCAACTAATGAAAAACTGTTTTTT. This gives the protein CASSLGGATNEKLFF.

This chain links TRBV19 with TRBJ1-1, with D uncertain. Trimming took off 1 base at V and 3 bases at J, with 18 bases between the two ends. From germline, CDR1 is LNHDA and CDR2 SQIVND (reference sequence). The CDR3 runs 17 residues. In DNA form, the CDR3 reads TGTGCCAGTAGTATAGCGGTGGGATTAGGATGGGACACTGAAGCTTTCTTT. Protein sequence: CASSIAVGLGWDTEAFF.